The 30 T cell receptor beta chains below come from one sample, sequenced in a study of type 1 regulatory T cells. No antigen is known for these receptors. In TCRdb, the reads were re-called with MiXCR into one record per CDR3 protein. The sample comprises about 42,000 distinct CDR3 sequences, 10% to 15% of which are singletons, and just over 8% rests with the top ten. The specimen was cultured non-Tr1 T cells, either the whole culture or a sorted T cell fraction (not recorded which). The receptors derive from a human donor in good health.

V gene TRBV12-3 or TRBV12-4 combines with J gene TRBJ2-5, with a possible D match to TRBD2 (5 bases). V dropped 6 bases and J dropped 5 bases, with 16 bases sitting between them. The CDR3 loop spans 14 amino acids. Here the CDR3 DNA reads TGTGCCAGCAGCCAAAGGGCCCCGGGGGAGACCCAGTACTTC. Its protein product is CASSQRAPGETQYF.

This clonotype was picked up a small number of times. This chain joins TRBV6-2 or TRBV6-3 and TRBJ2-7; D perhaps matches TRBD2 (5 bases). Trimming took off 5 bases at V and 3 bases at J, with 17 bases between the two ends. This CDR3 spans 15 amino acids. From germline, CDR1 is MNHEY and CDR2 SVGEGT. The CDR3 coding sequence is TGTGCCAGCAGTCTTCCCACCGGACTCCTCTACGAGCAGTACTTC. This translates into CASSLPTGLLYEQYF.

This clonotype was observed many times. In DNA, the CDR3 is TGTGCCAGCAGCGACGACTTGCTTAACACGCAGTATTTT. It codes for CASSDDLLNTQYF. The chain couples TRBV9 to TRBJ2-3, with D hard to call. The CDR3 runs 13 residues. V lost 3 bases, J lost 9 bases, and 14 bases lay in between. Per the germline V gene, CDR1 is SGDLS and CDR2 is YYNGEE.

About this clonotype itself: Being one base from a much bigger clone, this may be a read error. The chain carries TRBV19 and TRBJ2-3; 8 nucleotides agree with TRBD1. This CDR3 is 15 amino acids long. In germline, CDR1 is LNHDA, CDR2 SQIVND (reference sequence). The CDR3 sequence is CTSSQQGGRTDTQYF. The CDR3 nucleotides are TGTACCAGTAGTCAACAGGGGGGACGAACAGATACGCAGTATTTT.

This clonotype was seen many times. The CDR3 loop is CASSISGTLNEQYF. The CDR3 bases are TGTGCCAGCAGTATTAGCGGGACCCTCAACGAGCAGTACTTC. The V and J genes are TRBV12-3 or TRBV12-4 and TRBJ2-7, with 8 bases aligning to TRBD2. The length of the CDR3 is 14 residues. Losses at the gene ends were 5 bases for V and 5 bases for J; bases not matched to a gene: 8.

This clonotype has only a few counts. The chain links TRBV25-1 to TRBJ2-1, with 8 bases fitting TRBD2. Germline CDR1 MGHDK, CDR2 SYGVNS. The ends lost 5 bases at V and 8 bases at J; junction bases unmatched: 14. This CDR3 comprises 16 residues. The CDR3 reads CASSLGLAGVGDEQFF. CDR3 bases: TGTGCCAGCAGTTTAGGTCTAGCGGGCGTAGGCGATGAGCAGTTCTTC.

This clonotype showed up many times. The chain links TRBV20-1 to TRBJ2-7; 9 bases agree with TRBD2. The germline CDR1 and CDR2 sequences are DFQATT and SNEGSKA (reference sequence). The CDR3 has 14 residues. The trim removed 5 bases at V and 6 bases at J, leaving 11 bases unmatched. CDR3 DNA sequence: TGCAGTGCTGAGTTAGCGGGGGTAGGGGTCGAGCAGTACTTC. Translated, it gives CSAELAGVGVEQYF.

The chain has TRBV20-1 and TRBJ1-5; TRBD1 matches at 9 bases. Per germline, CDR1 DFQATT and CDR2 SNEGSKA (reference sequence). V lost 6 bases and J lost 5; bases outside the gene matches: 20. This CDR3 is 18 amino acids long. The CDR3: CSARITGWDRVFDQPQHF. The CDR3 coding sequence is TGCAGTGCCAGGATAACCGGATGGGACAGGGTATTCGATCAGCCCCAGCATTTT.

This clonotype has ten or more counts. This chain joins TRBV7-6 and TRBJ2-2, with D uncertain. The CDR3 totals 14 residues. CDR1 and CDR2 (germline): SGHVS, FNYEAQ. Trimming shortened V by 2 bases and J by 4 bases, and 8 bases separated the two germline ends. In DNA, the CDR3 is TGTGCCAGCAGCTTACAAACGGTCACCGGGGAGCTGTTTTTT. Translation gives CASSLQTVTGELFF.

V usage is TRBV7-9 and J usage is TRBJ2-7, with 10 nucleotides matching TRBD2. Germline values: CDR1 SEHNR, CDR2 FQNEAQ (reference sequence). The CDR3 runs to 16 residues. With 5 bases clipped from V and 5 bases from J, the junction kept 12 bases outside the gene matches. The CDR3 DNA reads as TGTGCCAGCAGCCCCACCTCTAGCGGGAGCCGGCACGAGCAGTACTTC. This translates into CASSPTSSGSRHEQYF. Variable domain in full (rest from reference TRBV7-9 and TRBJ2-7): DTGVSQNPRHKITKRGQNVTFRCDPISEHNRLYWYRQTLGQGPEFLTYFQNEAQLEKSRLLSDRFSAERPKGSFSTLEIQRTEQGDSAMYLCASSPTSSGSRHEQYFGPGTRLTVT.

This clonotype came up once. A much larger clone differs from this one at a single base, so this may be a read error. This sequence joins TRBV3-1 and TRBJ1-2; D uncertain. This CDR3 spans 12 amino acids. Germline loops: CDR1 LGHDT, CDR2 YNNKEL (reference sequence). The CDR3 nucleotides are TGTGCCAGCAGCCAAGTCGGGGATGGCCACACCTTC. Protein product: CASSQVGDGHTF.

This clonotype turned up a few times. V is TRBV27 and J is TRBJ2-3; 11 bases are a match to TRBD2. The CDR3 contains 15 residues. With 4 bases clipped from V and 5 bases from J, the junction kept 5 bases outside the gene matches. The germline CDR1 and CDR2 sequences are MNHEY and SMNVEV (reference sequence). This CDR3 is CASSWGLAVGDTQYF. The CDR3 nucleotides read TGTGCCAGCAGTTGGGGACTAGCGGTAGGAGATACGCAGTATTTT.

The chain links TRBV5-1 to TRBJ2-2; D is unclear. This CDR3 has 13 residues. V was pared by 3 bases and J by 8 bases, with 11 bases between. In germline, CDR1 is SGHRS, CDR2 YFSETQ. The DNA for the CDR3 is TGCGCCAGCAGCTCGGAGCCTCTTGGGGAGCTGTTTTTT. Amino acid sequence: CASSSEPLGELFF.

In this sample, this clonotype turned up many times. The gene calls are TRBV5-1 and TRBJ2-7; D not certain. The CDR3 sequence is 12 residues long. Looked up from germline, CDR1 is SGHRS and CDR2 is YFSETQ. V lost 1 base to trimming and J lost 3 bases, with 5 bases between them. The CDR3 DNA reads TGCGCCAGCAGCTTGACATTCTACGAGCAGTACTTC. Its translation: CASSLTFYEQYF.

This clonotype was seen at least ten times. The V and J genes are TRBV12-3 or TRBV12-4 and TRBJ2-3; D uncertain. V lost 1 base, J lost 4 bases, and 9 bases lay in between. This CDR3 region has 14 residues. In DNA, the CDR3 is TGTGCCAGCAGTTTAGGCGGCTCGGCAGATACGCAGTATTTT. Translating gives CASSLGGSADTQYF.

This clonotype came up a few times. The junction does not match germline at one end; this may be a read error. The CDR3 region is CASSPQGKPSDEQFF. The CDR3 DNA reads TGTGCTAGCAGCCCCCAGGGCAAACCCTCCGATGAGCAGTTCTTC. The chain recombines TRBV7-7 with TRBJ2-1, with D possibly matching TRBD1 (5 bases). The CDR3 has 15 amino acids. The germline V gene has CDR1 SSHAT and CDR2 FNYEAQ (reference sequence).

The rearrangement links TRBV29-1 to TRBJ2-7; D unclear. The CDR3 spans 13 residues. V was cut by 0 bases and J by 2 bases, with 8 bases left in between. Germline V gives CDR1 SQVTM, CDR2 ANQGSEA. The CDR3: CSVEDRLTYEQYF. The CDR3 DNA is TGCAGCGTTGAAGACCGACTCACCTACGAGCAGTACTTC.

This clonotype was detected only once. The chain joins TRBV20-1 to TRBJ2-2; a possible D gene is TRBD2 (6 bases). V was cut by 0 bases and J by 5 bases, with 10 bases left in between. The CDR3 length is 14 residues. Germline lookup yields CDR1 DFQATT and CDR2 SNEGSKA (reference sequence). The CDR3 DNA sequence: TGCAGTGCTAGAGAAAATAGCGGAACCGGGGAGCTGTTTTTT. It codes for CSARENSGTGELFF.

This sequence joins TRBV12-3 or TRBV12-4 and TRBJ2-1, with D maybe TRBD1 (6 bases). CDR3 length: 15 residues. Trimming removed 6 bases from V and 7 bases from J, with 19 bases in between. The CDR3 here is CASRNWDTRGNEQFF. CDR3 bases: TGTGCCAGCAGAAATTGGGACACCAGGGGAAATGAGCAGTTCTTC.

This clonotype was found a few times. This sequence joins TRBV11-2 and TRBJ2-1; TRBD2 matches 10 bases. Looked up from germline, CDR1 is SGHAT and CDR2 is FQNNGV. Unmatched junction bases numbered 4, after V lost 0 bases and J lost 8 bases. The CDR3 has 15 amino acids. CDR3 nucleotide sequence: TGTGCCAGCAGCTTAGACAGCGGGAGGGGGGATGAGCAGTTCTTC. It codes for CASSLDSGRGDEQFF.

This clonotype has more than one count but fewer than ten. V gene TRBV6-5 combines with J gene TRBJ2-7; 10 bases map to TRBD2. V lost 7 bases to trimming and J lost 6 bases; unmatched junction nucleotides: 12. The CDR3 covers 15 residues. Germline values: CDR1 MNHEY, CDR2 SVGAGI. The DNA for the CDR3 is TGTGCCAGCAACCCGTTAGTAGCGGGAGGCGGCGAGCAGTACTTC. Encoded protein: CASNPLVAGGGEQYF.

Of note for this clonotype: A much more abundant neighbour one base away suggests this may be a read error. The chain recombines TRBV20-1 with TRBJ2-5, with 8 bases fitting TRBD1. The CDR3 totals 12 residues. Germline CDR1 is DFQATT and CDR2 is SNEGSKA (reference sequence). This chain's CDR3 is CSALDRGETQHF. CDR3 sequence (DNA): TGCAGTGCTCTTGACAGGGGAGAGACCCAGCACTTC.

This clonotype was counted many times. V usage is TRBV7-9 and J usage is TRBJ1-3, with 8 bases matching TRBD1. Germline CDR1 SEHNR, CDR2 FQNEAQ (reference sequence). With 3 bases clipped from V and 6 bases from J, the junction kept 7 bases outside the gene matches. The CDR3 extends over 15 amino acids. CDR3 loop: CASSLRQGRENTIYF. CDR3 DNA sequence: TGTGCCAGCAGCTTGAGACAGGGGAGAGAAAACACCATATATTTT.

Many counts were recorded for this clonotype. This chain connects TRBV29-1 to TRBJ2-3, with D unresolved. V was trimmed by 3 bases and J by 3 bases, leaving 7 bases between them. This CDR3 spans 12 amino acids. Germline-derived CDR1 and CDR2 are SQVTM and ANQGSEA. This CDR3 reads CSVDVGTDTQYF. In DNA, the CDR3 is TGCAGCGTTGACGTGGGGACAGATACGCAGTATTTT.

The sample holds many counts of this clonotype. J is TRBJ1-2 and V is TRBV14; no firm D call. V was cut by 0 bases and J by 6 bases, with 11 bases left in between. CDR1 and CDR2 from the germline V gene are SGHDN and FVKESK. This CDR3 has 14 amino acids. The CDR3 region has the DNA TGTGCCAGCAGCCAAGATACGAGGCTTAATGGCTACACCTTC. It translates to CASSQDTRLNGYTF.

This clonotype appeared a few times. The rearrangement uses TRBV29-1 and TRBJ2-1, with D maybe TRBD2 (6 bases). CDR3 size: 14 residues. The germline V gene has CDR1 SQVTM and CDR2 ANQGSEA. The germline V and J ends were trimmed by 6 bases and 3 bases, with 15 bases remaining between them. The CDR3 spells CSVDAAGNYNEQFF. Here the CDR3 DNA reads TGCAGCGTGGACGCCGCGGGGAACTACAATGAGCAGTTCTTC.

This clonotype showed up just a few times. The DNA of the CDR3 is TGTGCCAGCAGCTTGTTGGACAGAGACTATGGCTACACCTTC. Its protein is CASSLLDRDYGYTF. The rearrangement links TRBV5-6 to TRBJ1-2; D is possibly TRBD1 (6 bases). Trimming shortened V by 1 base and J by 3 bases, and 10 bases separated the two germline ends. The CDR3 extends over 14 amino acids. From germline, CDR1 is SGHDT and CDR2 YYEEEE. Combining the CDR3 with reference TRBV5-6 and TRBJ1-2 gives the whole variable domain DAGVTQSPTHLIKTRGQQVTLRCSPKSGHDTVSWYQQALGQGPQFIFQYYEEEERQRGNFPDRFSGHQFPNYSSELNVNALLLGDSALYLCASSLLDRDYGYTFGSGTRLTVV.

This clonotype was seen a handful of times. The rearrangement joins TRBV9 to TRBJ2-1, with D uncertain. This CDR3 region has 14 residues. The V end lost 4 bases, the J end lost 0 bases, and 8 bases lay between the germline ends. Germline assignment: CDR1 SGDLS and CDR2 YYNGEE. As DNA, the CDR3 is TGTGCCAGCAGCTCCAGTTCCTCCTACAATGAGCAGTTCTTC. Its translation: CASSSSSSYNEQFF.

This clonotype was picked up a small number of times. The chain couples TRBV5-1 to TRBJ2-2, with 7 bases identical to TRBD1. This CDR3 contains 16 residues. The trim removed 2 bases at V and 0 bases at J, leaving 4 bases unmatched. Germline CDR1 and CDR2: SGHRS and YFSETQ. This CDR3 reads CASSLQGNTNTGELFF. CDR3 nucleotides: TGCGCCAGCAGCTTACAGGGGAATACGAACACCGGGGAGCTGTTTTTT. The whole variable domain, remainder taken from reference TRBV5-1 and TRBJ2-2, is KAGVTQTPRYLIKTRGQQVTLSCSPISGHRSVSWYQQTPGQGLQFLFEYFSETQRNKGNFPGRFSGRQFSNSRSEMNVSTLELGDSALYLCASSLQGNTNTGELFFGEGSRLTVL.

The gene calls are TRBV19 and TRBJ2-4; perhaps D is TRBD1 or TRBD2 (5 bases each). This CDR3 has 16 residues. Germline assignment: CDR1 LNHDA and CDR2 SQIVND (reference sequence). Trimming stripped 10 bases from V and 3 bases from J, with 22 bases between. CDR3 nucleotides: TGTGCCACCTACCCGGGGAAGGGGCAAGGCAAAAACATTCAGTACTTC. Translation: CATYPGKGQGKNIQYF.